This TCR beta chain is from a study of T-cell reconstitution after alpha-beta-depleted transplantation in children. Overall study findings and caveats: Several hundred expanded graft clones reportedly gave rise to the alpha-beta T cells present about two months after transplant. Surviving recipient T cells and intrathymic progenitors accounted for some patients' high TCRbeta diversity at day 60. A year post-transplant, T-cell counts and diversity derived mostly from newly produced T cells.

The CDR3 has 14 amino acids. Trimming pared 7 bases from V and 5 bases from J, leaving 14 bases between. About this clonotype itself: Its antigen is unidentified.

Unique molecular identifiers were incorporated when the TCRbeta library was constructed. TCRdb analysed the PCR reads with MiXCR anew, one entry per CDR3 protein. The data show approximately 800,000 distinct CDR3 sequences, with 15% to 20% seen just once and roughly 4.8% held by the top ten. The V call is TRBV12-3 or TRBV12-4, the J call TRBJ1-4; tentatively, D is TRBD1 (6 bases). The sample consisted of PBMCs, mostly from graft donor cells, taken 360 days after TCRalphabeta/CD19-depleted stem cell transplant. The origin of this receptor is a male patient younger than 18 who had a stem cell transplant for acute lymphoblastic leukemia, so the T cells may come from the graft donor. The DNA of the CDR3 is TGTGCCAGCACCCGGGACATACTGAATGAAAAACTGTTTTTT. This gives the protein CASTRDILNEKLFF.